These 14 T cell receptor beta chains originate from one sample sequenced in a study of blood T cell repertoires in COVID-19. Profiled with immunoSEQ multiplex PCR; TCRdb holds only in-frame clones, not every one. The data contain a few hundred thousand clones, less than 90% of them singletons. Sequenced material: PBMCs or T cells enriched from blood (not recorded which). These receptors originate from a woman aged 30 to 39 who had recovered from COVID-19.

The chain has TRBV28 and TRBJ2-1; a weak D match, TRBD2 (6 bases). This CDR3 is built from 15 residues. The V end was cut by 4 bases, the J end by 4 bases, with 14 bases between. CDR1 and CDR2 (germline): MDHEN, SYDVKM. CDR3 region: CASSSTGGQYNEQFF. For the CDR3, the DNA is TGTGCCAGCAGTTCAACCGGGGGTCAATACAATGAGCAGTTCTTC.

CDR3 DNA: TGTGCCAGCAGCCAAGATCGGACTAGCGGGGGGGCCCGGGATGAGCAGTTCTTC. Its protein is CASSQDRTSGGARDEQFF. The chain joins TRBV3-1 (or the pseudogene TRBV3-2) to TRBJ2-1; the match to TRBD2 covers 15 bases. There are 18 residues in the CDR3. J lost 8 bases, V lost 0 bases, and 8 bases had no gene match. Germline V gene sequence: CDR1 LGHDT, CDR2 YNNKEL (reference sequence).

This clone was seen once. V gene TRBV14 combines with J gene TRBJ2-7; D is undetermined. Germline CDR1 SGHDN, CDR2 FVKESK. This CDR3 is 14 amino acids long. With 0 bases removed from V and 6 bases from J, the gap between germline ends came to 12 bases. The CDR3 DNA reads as TGTGCCAGCAGCCAAGATTCCAGGTTCTTCGAGCAGTACTTC. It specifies CASSQDSRFFEQYF.

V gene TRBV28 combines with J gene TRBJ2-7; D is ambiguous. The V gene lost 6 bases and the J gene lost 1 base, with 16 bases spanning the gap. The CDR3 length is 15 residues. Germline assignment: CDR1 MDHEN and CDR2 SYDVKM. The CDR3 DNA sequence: TGTGCCAGCAGCAACGACTTCGGCGGATCCTACGAGCAGTACTTC. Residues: CASSNDFGGSYEQYF.

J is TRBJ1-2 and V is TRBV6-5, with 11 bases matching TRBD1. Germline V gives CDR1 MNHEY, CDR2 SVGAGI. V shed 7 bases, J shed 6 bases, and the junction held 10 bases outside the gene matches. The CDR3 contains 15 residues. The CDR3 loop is CASKPGQGAKDGYTF. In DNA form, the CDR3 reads TGTGCCAGCAAACCCGGACAGGGGGCAAAGGATGGCTACACCTTC.

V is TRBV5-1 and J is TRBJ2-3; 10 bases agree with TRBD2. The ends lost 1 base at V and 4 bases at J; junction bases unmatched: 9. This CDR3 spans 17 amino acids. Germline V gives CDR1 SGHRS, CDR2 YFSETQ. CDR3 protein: CASSLMSGRAGADTQYF. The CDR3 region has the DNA TGCGCCAGCAGCTTGATGAGCGGGAGGGCCGGCGCAGATACGCAGTATTTT.

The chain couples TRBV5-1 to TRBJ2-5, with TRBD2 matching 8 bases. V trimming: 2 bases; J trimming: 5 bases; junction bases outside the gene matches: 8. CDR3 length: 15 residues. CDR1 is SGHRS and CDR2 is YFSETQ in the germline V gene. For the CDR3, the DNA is TGCGCCAGCAGCTTAAAGATAGCGGGGTTCGAGACCCAGTACTTC. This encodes CASSLKIAGFETQYF.

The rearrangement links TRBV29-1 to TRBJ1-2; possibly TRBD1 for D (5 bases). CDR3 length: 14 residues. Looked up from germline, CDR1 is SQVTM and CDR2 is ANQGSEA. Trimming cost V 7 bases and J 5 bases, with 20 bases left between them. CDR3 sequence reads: CSDRQSAVKYGYTF. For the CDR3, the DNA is TGCAGCGACAGGCAGTCGGCGGTGAAATATGGCTACACCTTC.

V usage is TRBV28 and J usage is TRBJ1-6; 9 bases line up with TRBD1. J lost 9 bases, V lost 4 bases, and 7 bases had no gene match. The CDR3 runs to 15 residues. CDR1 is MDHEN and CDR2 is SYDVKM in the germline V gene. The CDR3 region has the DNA TGTGCCAGCAGTTGGGACAGGGACCCGGGTTCACCCCTCCACTTT. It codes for CASSWDRDPGSPLHF. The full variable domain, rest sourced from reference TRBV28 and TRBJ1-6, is DVKVTQSSRYLVKRTGEKVFLECVQDMDHENMFWYRQDPGLGLRLIYFSYDVKMKEKGDIPEGYSVSREKKERFSLILESASTNQTSMYLCASSWDRDPGSPLHFGNGTRLTVT.

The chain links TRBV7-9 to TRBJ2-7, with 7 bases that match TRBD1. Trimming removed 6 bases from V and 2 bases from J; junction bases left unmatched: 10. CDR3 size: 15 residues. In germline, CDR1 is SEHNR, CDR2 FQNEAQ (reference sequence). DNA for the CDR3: TGTGCCAGCAGAGGCCCGGGACAGCTAGCCTACGAGCAGTACTTC. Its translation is CASRGPGQLAYEQYF. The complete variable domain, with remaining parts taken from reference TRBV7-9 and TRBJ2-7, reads DTGVSQNPRHKITKRGQNVTFRCDPISEHNRLYWYRQTLGQGPEFLTYFQNEAQLEKSRLLSDRFSAERPKGSFSTLEIQRTEQGDSAMYLCASRGPGQLAYEQYFGPGTRLTVT.

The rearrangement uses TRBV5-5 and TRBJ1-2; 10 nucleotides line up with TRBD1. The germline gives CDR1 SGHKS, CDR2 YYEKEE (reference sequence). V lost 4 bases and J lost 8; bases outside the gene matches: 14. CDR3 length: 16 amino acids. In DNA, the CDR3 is TGTGCCAGCAGCCCCCCCGACAGGGGGCGAATTGCAGGCTACACCTTC. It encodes CASSPPDRGRIAGYTF.

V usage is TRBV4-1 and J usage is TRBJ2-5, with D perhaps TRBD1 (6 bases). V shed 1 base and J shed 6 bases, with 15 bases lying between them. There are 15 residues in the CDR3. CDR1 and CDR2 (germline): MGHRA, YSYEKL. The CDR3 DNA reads TGCGCCAGCAGCCAAGTGGGGGCGAGCCTGAAGACCCAGTACTTC. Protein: CASSQVGASLKTQYF.

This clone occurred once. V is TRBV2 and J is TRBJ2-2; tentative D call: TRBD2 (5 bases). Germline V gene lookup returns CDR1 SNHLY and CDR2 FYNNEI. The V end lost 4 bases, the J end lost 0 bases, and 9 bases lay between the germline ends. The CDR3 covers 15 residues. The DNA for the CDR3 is TGTGCCAGCAGTGTTCGGGGAACGAACACCGGGGAGCTGTTTTTT. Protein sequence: CASSVRGTNTGELFF. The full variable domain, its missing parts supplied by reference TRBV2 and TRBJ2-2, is EPEVTQTPSHQVTQMGQEVILRCVPISNHLYFYWYRQILGQKVEFLVSFYNNEISEKSEIFDDQFSVERPDGSNFTLKIRSTKLEDSAMYFCASSVRGTNTGELFFGEGSRLTVL.

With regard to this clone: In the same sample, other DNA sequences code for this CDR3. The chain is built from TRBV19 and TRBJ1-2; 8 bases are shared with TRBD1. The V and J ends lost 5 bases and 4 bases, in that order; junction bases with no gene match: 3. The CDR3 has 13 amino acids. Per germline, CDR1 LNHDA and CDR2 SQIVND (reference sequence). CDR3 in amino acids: CASSLTGAYGYTF. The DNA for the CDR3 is TGTGCCAGTAGTTTGACAGGGGCCTATGGCTACACCTTC.